This T cell receptor (beta chain) was identified during a study of T cells in Graves' hyperthyroidism and ophthalmopathy. This clonotype was observed many times. TCR beta CDR3 region amplification was performed from RNA transcripts. The primer set for the first-round RT-PCR of the TCR CDR3 was HTBI. A single record per CDR3 protein comes from TCRdb applying MiXCR to the multiplex PCR reads. The sample lists fewer than 700,000 distinct CDR3 sequences; approximately 17% were seen once. CDR3 length: 12 amino acids. The V and J ends lost 5 bases and 3 bases respectively, with 8 bases between them. Germline assignment: CDR1 MDHEN and CDR2 SYDVKM. The cohort's ophthalmopathy patients, a group with duration under 3 months, had a Clinical Activity Score of at least 3 and a NOSPECS grade of at least 4. Diagnosing involved the use of clinical symptoms, serum thyroxine and TRAb, thyroid ultrasound and orbital computed tomography. PBMCs were obtained from 7.5 to 10 ml fresh peripheral blood.

The chain is built from TRBV28 and TRBJ2-7, with no clear D. The receptor was derived from a woman between 18 and 29 years old with Graves' ophthalmopathy. Sample: blood. In DNA form, the CDR3 reads TGTGCCAGCAGTCGAAAAATCTACGAGCAGTACTTC. Amino acid sequence: CASSRKIYEQYF.